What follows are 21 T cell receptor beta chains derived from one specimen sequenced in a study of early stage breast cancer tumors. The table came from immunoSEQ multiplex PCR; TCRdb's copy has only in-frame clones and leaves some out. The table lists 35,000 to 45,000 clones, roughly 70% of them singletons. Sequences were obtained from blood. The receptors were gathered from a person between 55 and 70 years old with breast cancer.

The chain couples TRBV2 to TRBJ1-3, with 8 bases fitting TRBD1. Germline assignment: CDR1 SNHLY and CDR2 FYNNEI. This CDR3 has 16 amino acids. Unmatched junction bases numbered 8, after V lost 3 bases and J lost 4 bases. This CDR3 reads CASSERQGLGGNTIYF. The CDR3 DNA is TGTGCCAGCAGTGAGCGACAGGGGCTCGGCGGAAACACCATATATTTT.

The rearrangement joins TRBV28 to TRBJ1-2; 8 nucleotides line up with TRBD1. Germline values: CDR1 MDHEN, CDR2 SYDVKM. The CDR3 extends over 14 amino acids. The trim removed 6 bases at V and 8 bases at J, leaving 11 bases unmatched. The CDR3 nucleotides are TGTGCCAGCAGGGGGACCGGGACAGGACCCGGCTACACCTTC. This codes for CASRGTGTGPGYTF.

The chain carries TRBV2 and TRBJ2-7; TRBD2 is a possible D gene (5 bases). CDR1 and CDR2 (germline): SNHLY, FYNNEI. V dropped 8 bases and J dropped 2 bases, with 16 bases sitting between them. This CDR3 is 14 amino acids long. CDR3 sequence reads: CASLGVERTYEQYF. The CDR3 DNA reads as TGTGCCAGCTTGGGCGTAGAGCGGACCTACGAGCAGTACTTC.

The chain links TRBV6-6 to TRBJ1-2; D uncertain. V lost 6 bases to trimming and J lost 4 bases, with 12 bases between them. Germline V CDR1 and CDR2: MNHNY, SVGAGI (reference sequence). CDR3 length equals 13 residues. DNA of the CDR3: TGTGCCAGCAGCCGAGAGGCGGGCTATGGCTACACCTTC. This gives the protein CASSREAGYGYTF.

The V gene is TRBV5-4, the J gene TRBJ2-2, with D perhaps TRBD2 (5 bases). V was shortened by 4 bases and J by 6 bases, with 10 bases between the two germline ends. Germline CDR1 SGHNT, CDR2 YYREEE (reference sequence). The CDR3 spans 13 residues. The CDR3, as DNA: TGTGCCAGCAGCCCGGGGTGGGCCGGGGAGCTGTTTTTT. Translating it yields CASSPGWAGELFF.

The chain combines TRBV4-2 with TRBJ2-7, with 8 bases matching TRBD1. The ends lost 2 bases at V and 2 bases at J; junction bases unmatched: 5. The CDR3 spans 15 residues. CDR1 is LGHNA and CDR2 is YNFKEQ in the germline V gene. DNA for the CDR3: TGTGCCAGCAGCCAACAGCTGGGACAGGCCTACGAGCAGTACTTC. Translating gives CASSQQLGQAYEQYF.

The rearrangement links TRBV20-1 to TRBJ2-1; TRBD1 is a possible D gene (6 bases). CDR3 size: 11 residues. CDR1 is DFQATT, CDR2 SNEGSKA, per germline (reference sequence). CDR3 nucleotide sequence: TGCACCCAAGGGGGAATCGATGAGCAGTTCTTC. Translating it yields CTQGGIDEQFF.

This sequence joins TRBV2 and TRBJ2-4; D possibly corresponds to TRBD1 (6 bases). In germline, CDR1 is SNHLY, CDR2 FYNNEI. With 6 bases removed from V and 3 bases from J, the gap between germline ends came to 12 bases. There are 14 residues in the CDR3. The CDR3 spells CASRTGGVKNIQYF. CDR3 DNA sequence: TGTGCCAGCAGGACTGGGGGCGTCAAAAACATTCAGTACTTC. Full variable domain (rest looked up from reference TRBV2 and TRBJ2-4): EPEVTQTPSHQVTQMGQEVILRCVPISNHLYFYWYRQILGQKVEFLVSFYNNEISEKSEIFDDQFSVERPDGSNFTLKIRSTKLEDSAMYFCASRTGGVKNIQYFGAGTRLSVL.

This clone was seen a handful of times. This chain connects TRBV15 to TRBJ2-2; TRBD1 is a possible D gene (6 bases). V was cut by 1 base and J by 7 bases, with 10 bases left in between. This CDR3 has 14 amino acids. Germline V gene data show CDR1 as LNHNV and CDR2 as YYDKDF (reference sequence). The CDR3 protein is CATSRVAGVGELFF. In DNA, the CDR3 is TGTGCCACCAGCAGAGTCGCAGGGGTCGGGGAGCTGTTTTTT. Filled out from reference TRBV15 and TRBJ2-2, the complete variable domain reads DAMVIQNPRYQVTQFGKPVTLSCSQTLNHNVMYWYQQKSSQAPKLLFHYYDKDFNNEADTPDNFQSRRPNTSFCFLDIRSPGLGDTAMYLCATSRVAGVGELFFGEGSRLTVL.

CDR3 nucleotide sequence: TGTGCCAGCAGTCCCGGTAGTAGCTATGGCTACACCTTC. This translates into CASSPGSSYGYTF. The chain links TRBV27 to TRBJ1-2, with D unresolved. V was clipped by 5 bases and J by 4 bases, with 11 bases between them. CDR1 MNHEY and CDR2 SMNVEV come from the germline V gene (reference sequence). The CDR3 length is 13 residues.

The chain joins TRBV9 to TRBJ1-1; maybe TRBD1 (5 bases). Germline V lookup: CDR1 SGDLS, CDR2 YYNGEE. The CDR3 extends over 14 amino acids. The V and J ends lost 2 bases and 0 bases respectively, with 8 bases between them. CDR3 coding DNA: TGTGCCAGCAGCGTTGAGGGGTTGAACACTGAAGCTTTCTTT. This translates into CASSVEGLNTEAFF.

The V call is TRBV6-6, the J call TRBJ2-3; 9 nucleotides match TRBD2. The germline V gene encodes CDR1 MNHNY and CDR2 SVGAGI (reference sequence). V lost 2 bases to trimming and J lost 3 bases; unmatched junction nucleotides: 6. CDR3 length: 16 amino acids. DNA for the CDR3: TGTGCCAGCAGTTACGGCCCTAGCGGGGATACAGATACGCAGTATTTT. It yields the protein CASSYGPSGDTDTQYF.

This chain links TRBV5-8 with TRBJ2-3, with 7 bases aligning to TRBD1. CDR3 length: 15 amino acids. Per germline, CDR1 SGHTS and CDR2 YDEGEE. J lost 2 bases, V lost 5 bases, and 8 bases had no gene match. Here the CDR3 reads CASSLDRVPTDTQYF. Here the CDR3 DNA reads TGTGCCAGCAGTTTAGACAGGGTACCCACAGATACGCAGTATTTT.

The CDR3 bases are TGTGCCATCAGGGCAGGACGGGGGGTCAATGAGCAGTTCTTC. Translation gives CAIRAGRGVNEQFF. This chain uses TRBV10-3 with TRBJ2-1, with 7 bases matching TRBD2. CDR1 is ENHRY and CDR2 is SYGVKD in the germline V gene. Trimming at V came to 6 bases and at J to 6 bases, leaving 8 bases not matched to a gene. CDR3 length equals 14 residues.

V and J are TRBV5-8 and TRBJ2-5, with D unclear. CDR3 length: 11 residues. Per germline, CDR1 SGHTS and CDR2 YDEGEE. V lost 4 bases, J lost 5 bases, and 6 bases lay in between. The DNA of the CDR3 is TGTGCCAGCAGCCGGCGGGAGACCCAGTACTTC. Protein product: CASSRRETQYF.

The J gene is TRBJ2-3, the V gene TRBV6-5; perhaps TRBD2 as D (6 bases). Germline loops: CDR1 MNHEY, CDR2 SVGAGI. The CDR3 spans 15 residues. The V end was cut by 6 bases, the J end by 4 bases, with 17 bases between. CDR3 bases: TGTGCCAGCAGCTCACAGCGGGTGGAGGCAGATACGCAGTATTTT. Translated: CASSSQRVEADTQYF.

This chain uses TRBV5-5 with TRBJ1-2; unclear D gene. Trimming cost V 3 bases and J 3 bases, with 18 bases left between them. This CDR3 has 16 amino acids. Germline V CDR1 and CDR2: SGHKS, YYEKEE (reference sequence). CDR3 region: CASSSGPQENYYGYTF. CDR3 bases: TGTGCCAGCAGCTCAGGCCCGCAGGAGAATTACTATGGCTACACCTTC.

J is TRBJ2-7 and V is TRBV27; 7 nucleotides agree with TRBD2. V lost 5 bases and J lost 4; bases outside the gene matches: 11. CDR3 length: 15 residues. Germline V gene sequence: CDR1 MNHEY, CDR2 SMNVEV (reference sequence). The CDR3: CASSPLAGVRYEQYF. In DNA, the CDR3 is TGTGCCAGCAGTCCCCTTGCGGGAGTACGATACGAGCAGTACTTC.

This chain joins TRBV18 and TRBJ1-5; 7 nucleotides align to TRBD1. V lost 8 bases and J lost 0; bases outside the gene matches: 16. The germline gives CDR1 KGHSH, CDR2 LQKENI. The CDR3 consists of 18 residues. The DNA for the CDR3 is TGTGCCAGCGCACATGGTACCAGGGGGTTGGTTAGCAATCAGCCCCAGCATTTT. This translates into CASAHGTRGLVSNQPQHF.

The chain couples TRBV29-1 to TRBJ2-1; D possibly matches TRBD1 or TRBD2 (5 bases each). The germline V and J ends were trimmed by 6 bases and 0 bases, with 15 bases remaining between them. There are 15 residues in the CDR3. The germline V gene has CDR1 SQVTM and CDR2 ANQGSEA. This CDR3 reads CSVRGSQSSYNEQFF. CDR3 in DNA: TGCAGCGTCCGGGGCAGCCAGAGCTCCTACAATGAGCAGTTCTTC.

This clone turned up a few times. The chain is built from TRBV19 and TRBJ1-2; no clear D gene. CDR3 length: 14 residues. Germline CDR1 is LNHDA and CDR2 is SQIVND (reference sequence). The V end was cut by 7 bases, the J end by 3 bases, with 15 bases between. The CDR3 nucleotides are TGTGCCAGTATAGTAATTGGGGTTTACTATGGCTACACCTTC. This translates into CASIVIGVYYGYTF.